This TCR beta chain is from a study of blood T cells in healthy people across ages. The germline V and J ends were trimmed by 0 bases and 3 bases, with 11 bases remaining between them. Germline values: CDR1 MNHNY, CDR2 SVGAGI (reference sequence). The CDR3 has 15 residues. This clonotype has just a few counts. Together with a sample-barcoded 5' primer, a J-beta primer mix was included in a second PCR lasting about 7 to 12 cycles. Via MiXCR, TCRdb re-called the 5' RACE reads, giving one row per CDR3 protein. The sample lists 550,000 to 750,000 distinct CDR3 sequences, around 21% seen once, with 3% to 4.5% in the top ten.

The chain has TRBV6-6 and TRBJ1-2; D is possibly TRBD1 (6 bases). Sequencing used blood. This TCR was sampled from a man aged 70-80 years in good health. The CDR3 reads CASSYSGGADYGYTF. The CDR3 nucleotides read TGTGCCAGCAGTTACTCGGGGGGCGCGGACTATGGCTACACCTTC.